The text below deals with one TCR beta chain. V lost 2 bases to trimming and J lost 1 base, with 12 bases between them. Germline assignment: CDR1 SNHLY and CDR2 FYNNEI. The CDR3 loop spans 15 amino acids. The sample comes from a study of blood T cell repertoires in COVID-19. Overall study context: PBMCs, B-cell-depleted T cells, or T cells were the source of the cDNA or gDNA that made up the material.

Per the study methods: Counts of nucleated cells, estimated from reference gene primer amplification, were obtained. Produced via immunoSEQ multiplex PCR; TCRdb's table is partial and in-frame only. V, J and clone size are those of that table, while D and trimming were read from the DNA. The repertoire has hundreds of thousands of clones, approximately 84% of them found once; the top ten carry 2.5% to 3.5%. This TCR was sampled from a woman between 40 and 55 years old with acute COVID-19. The chain recombines TRBV2 with TRBJ2-7, with D tentatively TRBD2 (5 bases). Sequences were obtained from PBMCs or T cells enriched from blood (not recorded which). The DNA of the CDR3 is TGTGCCAGCAGTGAATCTGGGAGCCGATCCTACGAGCAGTACTTC. Translated: CASSESGSRSYEQYF. The full variable domain, with the rest looked up from reference TRBV2 and TRBJ2-7, is EPEVTQTPSHQVTQMGQEVILRCVPISNHLYFYWYRQILGQKVEFLVSFYNNEISEKSEIFDDQFSVERPDGSNFTLKIRSTKLEDSAMYFCASSESGSRSYEQYFGPGTRLTVT.